Presented here are 28 T cell receptor beta chains from one specimen sequenced in a study of tumor and adjacent non-tumor tissue in lung cancer. This sample's RNA came from whole unsorted tissue. TCRbeta libraries were built with three rounds of nested PCR, modified from ARM-PCR. TCRdb used MiXCR to reprocess the multiplex PCR reads, holding one entry per CDR3 protein. The sample consists of under 150,000 distinct CDR3 sequences, around 66% of them appearing once. The sequenced sample consisted of lung tumor tissue. The receptors were sampled from a man aged 55-75 years with small cell lung cancer.

About this clonotype itself: A read error may produce the germline difference seen at one junction end. V gene TRBV20-1 combines with J gene TRBJ2-7; 9 nucleotides align to TRBD2. The CDR3 spans 16 residues. Germline assignment: CDR1 DFQATT and CDR2 SNEGSKA (reference sequence). In DNA form, the CDR3 reads TGCAGTGCTTTATGGGGAATAGCGGGAGAGTCCTACGAGCAATACTTC. Translation: CSALWGIAGESYEQYF.

Note on this clonotype: At one end, the junction sequence differs from germline, possibly due to a read error. V usage is TRBV11-2 and J usage is TRBJ2-1; unclear D gene. The CDR3 loop spans 15 amino acids. Germline loops: CDR1 SGHAT, CDR2 FQNNGV. CDR3 in DNA: TGTGCCAGCAGCTTATTGTACGAGCGTAACAATGAGAAGTTCTTC. Residues: CASSLLYERNNEKFF.

Details on this clonotype: The junction shows a germline mismatch at one end, possibly a read error. The chain links TRBV4-2 to TRBJ1-1; D call uncertain. The CDR3 loop spans 13 amino acids. Germline V CDR1 and CDR2: LGHNA, YNFKEQ. As DNA, the CDR3 is TGTGCCTGCAGCCTCCCGGAGAACACTGAAGCTATCTTT. This sequence encodes CACSLPENTEAIF.

Concerning this clonotype itself: Its ends do not fully match the called genes, so a read error is possible. The J gene is TRBJ2-6, the V gene TRBV4-1; D unresolved. This CDR3 has 18 amino acids. CDR1 is MGHRA and CDR2 is YSYEKL in the germline V gene. Written as DNA, the CDR3 is TGCGCCAGCAGCCAAGTTTTATTAGGCCACTCTGAGGCCAACGTCCTGACTTTC. Translated, it gives CASSQVLLGHSEANVLTF.

In regard to this clonotype: The junction differs from germline at one of its ends, possibly a read error. V usage is TRBV6-1 and J usage is TRBJ2-3; D may correspond to TRBD1 or TRBD2 (5 bases each). Germline values: CDR1 MNHNS, CDR2 SASEGT. The CDR3 consists of 13 residues. The CDR3 loop reads CAGRAAGTDTQYF. CDR3 DNA sequence: TGTGCCGGCAGGGCAGCGGGCACAGATACGCAGTATTTT.

In this sample, this clonotype turned up many times. V usage is TRBV20-1 and J usage is TRBJ2-3; 8 bases map to TRBD2. The CDR3 loop spans 13 amino acids. V gave up 6 bases and J gave up 5 bases; unmatched junction bases: 7. The germline gives CDR1 DFQATT, CDR2 SNEGSKA (reference sequence). In DNA, the CDR3 is TGCAGTGCCTCCTTGCGGGGGGAAGATACGCAGTATTTT. Protein sequence: CSASLRGEDTQYF.

On this clonotype: One end of the junction varies from germline; a read error may be responsible. The chain joins TRBV20-1 to TRBJ2-3; D is ambiguous. CDR3 length: 13 residues. Germline lookup yields CDR1 DFQATT and CDR2 SNEGSKA (reference sequence). CDR3 in DNA: TGCAGTGATAGAGGAACGGCAACAGATACGCAGTATTTT. Its protein product is CSDRGTATDTQYF.

A note on this clonotype: An end of the junction does not agree with germline; a read error may underlie this. The chain combines TRBV6-6 with TRBJ2-3, with unresolved D. The CDR3 is 11 amino acids. The germline CDR1 and CDR2 sequences are MNHNY and SVGAGI (reference sequence). The CDR3 DNA sequence: TGTGTCAGCCGAACCTCAGATACGCAGTATTTT. This codes for CVSRTSDTQYF.

The sample holds one count of this clonotype. At one end the junction does not follow the germline gene, possibly because of a read error. Here the CDR3 DNA reads TGTGCCAACAGCCCTACAAGGGACGAGCAGTATTTC. Its protein product is CANSPTRDEQYF. This rearrangement joins TRBV6-6 to TRBJ2-7; D possibly matches TRBD1 or TRBD2 (5 bases each). Germline values: CDR1 MNHNY, CDR2 SVGAGI (reference sequence). There are 12 residues in the CDR3.

A word on this clonotype: Its ends do not fully match the called genes, so a read error is possible. This chain joins TRBV11-2 and TRBJ2-5; tentatively, D is TRBD2 (5 bases). The J call is in doubt because the DNA end fits TRBJ2-1 better. The CDR3 consists of 14 residues. In germline, CDR1 is SGHAT, CDR2 FQNNGV. CDR3 sequence (DNA): TGTGCCAACAGCCTAACCCGGGGTTTAGAGACCCAGTTCTTC. Translated: CANSLTRGLETQFF.

The rearrangement joins TRBV12-3 or TRBV12-4 to TRBJ1-6; TRBD1 aligns across 7 bases. This CDR3 comprises 15 residues. With V trimmed by 7 bases and J by 7 bases, 10 bases remained unmatched. The CDR3 nucleotides are TGTGCCAGCACCGCCACGGGACAGCAGAATTCACCCCTCCACTTT. It codes for CASTATGQQNSPLHF.

This chain links TRBV30 with TRBJ1-1; D not resolved. Germline V lookup: CDR1 GTSNPN, CDR2 SVGIG (reference sequence). V dropped 2 bases and J dropped 3 bases, with 4 bases sitting between them. This CDR3 is built from 11 residues. The CDR3 coding sequence is TGTGCCTGGAGTCCATACACTGAAGCTTTCTTT. It encodes CAWSPYTEAFF.

Only a few counts were recorded for this clonotype. The rearrangement joins TRBV20-1 to TRBJ1-2, with D perhaps matching TRBD1 (5 bases). The CDR3 loop spans 14 amino acids. V dropped 0 bases and J dropped 4 bases, with 12 bases sitting between them. From germline, CDR1 is DFQATT and CDR2 SNEGSKA (reference sequence). This CDR3 is CSARDTGGGYGYTF. The CDR3 nucleotides are TGCAGTGCTAGAGATACGGGGGGTGGCTATGGCTACACCTTC.

Note on this clonotype: The junction and the germline gene differ at one end; a read error may be behind it. The rearrangement uses TRBV4-1 and TRBJ2-1, with D tentatively TRBD1 (5 bases). CDR3 size: 13 residues. Germline lookup yields CDR1 MGHRA and CDR2 YSYEKL. The CDR3 DNA follows: TGCGCCAGCAGCCACCCAGGGTACTATGAGCACTTCTTC. Translated: CASSHPGYYEHFF.

There are many counts of this clonotype. This chain links TRBV11-3 with TRBJ2-1; 8 bases line up with TRBD1. V shed 4 bases, J shed 9 bases, and the junction held 8 bases outside the gene matches. Germline V gives CDR1 SGHNT, CDR2 YENEEA. The CDR3 covers 14 residues. CDR3 nucleotide sequence: TGTGCCAGCAGCTCCCTTGGACAGGGAGTTGAGCAGTTCTTC. It yields the protein CASSSLGQGVEQFF.

Worth noting for this clonotype: This likely comes from a read error, as the CDR3 has no conserved phenylalanine or tryptophan at its end. The chain combines TRBV12-3 or TRBV12-4 with TRBJ1-6; D is perhaps TRBD1 (6 bases). The CDR3 loop spans 14 amino acids. The CDR3 DNA reads as TGTGACAGCAGTTCGGTAGGGGGGTGTTCACCCCTCCACTTA. Amino acid sequence: CDSSSVGGCSPLHL.

This clonotype came up many times. The chain has TRBV29-1 and TRBJ1-1, with a possible D match to TRBD1 (6 bases). CDR1 and CDR2 from the germline V gene are SQVTM and ANQGSEA. V lost 5 bases to trimming and J lost 4 bases, with 20 bases between them. This CDR3 comprises 15 residues. The CDR3 sequence is CSVLMQGPKSTEAFF. Written as DNA, the CDR3 is TGCAGCGTTTTAATGCAGGGGCCGAAAAGCACTGAAGCTTTCTTT.

The V gene is TRBV12-3 or TRBV12-4, the J gene TRBJ1-1; 7 nucleotides align to TRBD1. CDR3 size: 16 residues. V lost 6 bases and J lost 5; bases outside the gene matches: 15. CDR3 coding DNA: TGTGCCAGCAGCCCTTTGACAGGGCGCAGGCGAACTGAAGCTTTCTTT. This encodes CASSPLTGRRRTEAFF.

As concerns this clonotype: Since a much larger clone is just one base distant, this may be a read error. Likely a read error: the CDR3 ends without its conserved phenylalanine or tryptophan. The gene calls are TRBV6-6 and TRBJ2-5; TRBD2 matches 10 bases. The CDR3 totals 14 residues. With 5 bases clipped from V and 5 bases from J, the junction kept 5 bases outside the gene matches. Germline CDR1 reads MNHNY; CDR2 reads SVGAGI (reference sequence). The CDR3 protein is CASSRGLARETQYL. CDR3 nucleotide sequence: TGTGCCAGCAGTCGGGGACTAGCGCGGGAGACCCAGTACTTA.

In the case of this clonotype: This may be a read error, as it is one base from a much larger clone. J is TRBJ2-1 and V is TRBV5-4, with D uncertain. CDR3 length equals 12 residues. The V end lost 4 bases, the J end lost 6 bases, and 8 bases lay between the germline ends. Germline V gene lookup returns CDR1 SGHNT and CDR2 YYREEE (reference sequence). The CDR3 DNA sequence: TGTGCCAGCAGCCGGGTGCGCAATGAGCAGTTCTTC. Translated, it gives CASSRVRNEQFF.

This clonotype has a handful of counts. This chain uses TRBV5-1 with TRBJ2-1; 10 positions match TRBD2. The CDR3 is made up of 18 amino acids. V lost 4 bases, J lost 4 bases, and 14 bases stayed unmatched. Germline CDR1 and CDR2: SGHRS and YFSETQ. CDR3: CASSGYVAGGNRYNEQFF. CDR3 in DNA: TGCGCCAGCAGCGGGTATGTAGCGGGAGGAAACAGGTACAATGAGCAGTTCTTC.

The CDR3 DNA reads as TGTGCCAGCAGTGAAGACCAAAGCATGCCGGCCGGGGAGCTGTTTTTT. Translated, it gives CASSEDQSMPAGELFF. J is TRBJ2-2 and V is TRBV6-1; no reliable D call. Germline V gene data show CDR1 as MNHNS and CDR2 as SASEGT. Trimming removed 1 base from V and 6 bases from J, with 15 bases in between. The CDR3 is made up of 16 amino acids.

With respect to this clonotype: A much larger clone lies one base from this, so it may be a read error. The conserved closing phenylalanine or tryptophan is absent in this CDR3, likely reflecting a read error. CDR3 protein: CSAKAQNTEAFI. Here the CDR3 DNA reads TGCAGTGCTAAGGCTCAGAACACTGAAGCTTTCATT. V is TRBV20-1 and J is TRBJ1-1; D is unclear. The CDR3 runs to 12 residues. V lost 4 bases and J 1 base, leaving 7 bases between the germline ends. CDR1 DFQATT and CDR2 SNEGSKA come from the germline V gene (reference sequence).

This rearrangement joins TRBV6-2 or TRBV6-3 to TRBJ2-1; 9 positions agree with TRBD2. The germline CDR1 and CDR2 sequences are MNHEY and SVGEGT. The CDR3 extends over 15 amino acids. Losses at the gene ends were 7 bases for V and 4 bases for J; bases not matched to a gene: 8. CDR3: CASTHRLAVYNEQFF. CDR3 coding DNA: TGTGCCAGCACCCATCGACTAGCGGTATACAATGAGCAGTTCTTC.

The chain has TRBV12-3 or TRBV12-4 and TRBJ1-4; D remains unclear. The CDR3 runs 13 residues. V was shortened by 8 bases and J by 8 bases, with 15 bases between the two germline ends. The CDR3 coding sequence is TGTGCCAGCGCTGCGAGGGTTAGAGAAAAACTGTTTTTT. Amino acids: CASAARVREKLFF.

Comments on this clonotype: The junction shows a germline mismatch at one end, possibly a read error. The V and J genes are TRBV29-1 and TRBJ2-1; no reliable D call. The germline V gene encodes CDR1 SQVTM and CDR2 ANQGSEA. This CDR3 is built from 11 residues. CDR3 sequence: CSLERVRPRFF. As DNA, the CDR3 is TGCAGCCTTGAAAGGGTCAGGCCACGGTTCTTC.

The genes are TRBV5-4 and TRBJ1-3; D call uncertain. Germline V gene data show CDR1 as SGHNT and CDR2 as YYREEE (reference sequence). V lost 9 bases to trimming and J lost 4 bases, with 14 bases between them. The CDR3 has 13 residues. CDR3 amino acids: CATKRTGGNTIYF. CDR3 nucleotide sequence: TGTGCCACAAAAAGGACGGGAGGAAACACCATATATTTT.

On this clonotype itself: This may be a read error, as it is one base from a much larger clone. The gene calls are TRBV4-2 and TRBJ1-3; D not resolved. The CDR3 length is 18 residues. With 3 bases removed from V and 0 bases from J, the gap between germline ends came to 18 bases. The germline V gene encodes CDR1 LGHNA and CDR2 YNFKEQ. CDR3 sequence: CASSQAHQWGASGNTIYF. The CDR3 DNA follows: TGTGCCAGCAGCCAGGCGCATCAATGGGGAGCCTCTGGAAACACCATATATTTT.